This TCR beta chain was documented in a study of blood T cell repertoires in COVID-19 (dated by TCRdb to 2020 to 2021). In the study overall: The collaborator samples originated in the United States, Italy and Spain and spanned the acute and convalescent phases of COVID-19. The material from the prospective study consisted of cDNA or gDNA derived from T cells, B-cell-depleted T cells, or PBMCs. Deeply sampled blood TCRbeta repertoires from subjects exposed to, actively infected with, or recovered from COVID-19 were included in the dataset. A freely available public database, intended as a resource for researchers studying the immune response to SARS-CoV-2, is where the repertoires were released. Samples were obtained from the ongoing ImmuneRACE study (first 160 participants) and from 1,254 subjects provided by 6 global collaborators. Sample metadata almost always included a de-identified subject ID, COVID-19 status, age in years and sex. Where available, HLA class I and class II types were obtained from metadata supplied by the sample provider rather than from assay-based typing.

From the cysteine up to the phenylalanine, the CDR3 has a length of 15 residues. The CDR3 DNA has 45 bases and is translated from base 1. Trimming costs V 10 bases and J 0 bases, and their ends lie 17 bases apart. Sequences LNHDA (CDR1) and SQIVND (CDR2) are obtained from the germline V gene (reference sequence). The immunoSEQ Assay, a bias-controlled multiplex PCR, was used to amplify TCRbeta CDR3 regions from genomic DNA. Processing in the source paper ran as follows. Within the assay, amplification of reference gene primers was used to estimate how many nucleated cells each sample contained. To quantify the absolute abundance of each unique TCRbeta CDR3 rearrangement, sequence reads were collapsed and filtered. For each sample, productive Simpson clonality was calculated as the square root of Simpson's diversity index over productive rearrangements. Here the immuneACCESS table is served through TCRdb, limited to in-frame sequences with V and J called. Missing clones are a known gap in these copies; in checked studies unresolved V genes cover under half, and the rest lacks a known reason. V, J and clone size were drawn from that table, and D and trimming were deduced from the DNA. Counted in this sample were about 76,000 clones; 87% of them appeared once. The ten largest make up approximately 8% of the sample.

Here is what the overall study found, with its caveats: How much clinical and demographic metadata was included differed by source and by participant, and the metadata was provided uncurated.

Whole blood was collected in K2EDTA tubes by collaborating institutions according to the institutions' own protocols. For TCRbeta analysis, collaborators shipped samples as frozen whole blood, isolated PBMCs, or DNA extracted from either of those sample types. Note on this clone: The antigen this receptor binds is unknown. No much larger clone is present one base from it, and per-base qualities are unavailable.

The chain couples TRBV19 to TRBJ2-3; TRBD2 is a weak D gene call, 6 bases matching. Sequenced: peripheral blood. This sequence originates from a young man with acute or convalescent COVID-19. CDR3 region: CATAGGFLSTDTQYF. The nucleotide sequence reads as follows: TGTGCCACCGCTGGGGGGTTTCTTAGCACAGATACGCAGTATTTT.